This T cell receptor (beta chain) came from a study of blood T cell repertoires in COVID-19. Cohort 3 recovery required two negative PCRs, clearance, or symptom resolution. Study processing details: Reference gene primers were amplified, and this amplification served to estimate nucleated cell counts. Only in-frame clones appear in the TCRdb table, and some are missing; sequencing was by immunoSEQ multiplex PCR. V, J and clone size derive from that table, while D and trimming were established from the DNA sequence. The sample includes about 280,000 clones, roughly nine tenths of them seen just once. The CDR3 has 14 amino acids. V lost 2 bases and J 5 bases, leaving 13 bases between the germline ends. Germline V CDR1 and CDR2: GTSNPN, SVGIG (reference sequence).

The sequencing input was PBMCs or T cells enriched from blood (not recorded which). This clonotype originated in a woman in her forties who had recovered from COVID-19. J is TRBJ2-1 and V is TRBV30, with D perhaps matching TRBD2 (5 bases). The CDR3 sequence is CAWSYKDWNNEQFF. The DNA of the CDR3 is TGTGCCTGGAGTTATAAGGACTGGAACAATGAGCAGTTCTTC.